This record looks at one TCR beta chain sequence and its context. This entry belongs to a study of shared clonotypes between healthy human individuals. CD45RO-negative, CCR7-positively selected cells formed the naive CD8 fraction, excluding terminally differentiated effector memory CD45RA+ cells. From germline, CDR1 is MDHEN and CDR2 SYDVKM. Trimming at V came to 0 bases and at J to 3 bases, leaving 3 bases not matched to a gene. CDR3 length equals 15 residues. Assay used: immunoSEQ multiplex PCR; TCRdb lists only in-frame clones, some missing. Here the sample spans hundreds of thousands of clones, over 90% being singletons.

This TCR was sampled from a man aged 25-45 years in good health. The chain has TRBV28 and TRBJ2-3, with 7 bases fitting TRBD2. The sequenced sample was naive CD8+ T cells sorted from blood. CDR3 nucleotides: TGTGCCAGCAGTTTATGGCGGGAGCCAACAGATACGCAGTATTTT. It yields the protein CASSLWREPTDTQYF.